This T cell receptor (beta chain) comes out of a study of T cell repertoires in cytomegalovirus infection. Study background: Public TCR beta signatures provided an indication of both CMV infection and a matching HLA type.

Germline V CDR1 and CDR2: LNHDA, SQIVND (reference sequence). The CDR3 consists of 17 residues. The ends lost 10 bases at V and 0 bases at J; junction bases unmatched: 12. The study, taken as a whole, reports: Carriage of CMV together with the relevant HLA was identifiable through cumulative public TCR beta family frequency. What dominated the ex vivo response were HLA-C-restricted CMV-specific TCR beta clonotypes.

TCRdb re-called the reads through MiXCR, storing one row per CDR3 protein. Here the sample spans approximately 490,000 distinct CDR3 sequences, approximately 11% being singletons. This clonotype was detected a few times. Its antigen is undetermined. This chain joins TRBV19 and TRBJ2-3; 11 nucleotides line up with TRBD1. Sequencing was done on a sample of PBMCs. The sequence was collected from a human donor in good health (CMV status not recorded). Some clones in this sample may be carry-over from other donors' samples. Written as DNA, the CDR3 is TGTGCCACCACCGGGACAGGGGGTGTCTCAAGCACAGATACGCAGTATTTT. This codes for CATTGTGGVSSTDTQYF.